This is a list of T cell receptor beta chains from one sample in a study of blood T cell repertoires in COVID-19. Measured with immunoSEQ multiplex PCR; TCRdb has only the in-frame clones, and not every one. Among 150,000 to 200,000 clones, roughly 90% were seen once, and the ten largest hold approximately 11%. Source material: peripheral blood. These receptors all come from a woman aged 55-69 years with COVID-19, enrolled during active disease. Both conserved end residues are part of each CDR3. A D gene is named only where the DNA matches it firmly. Clone size is shown for a subset of rows, as once, few, many or a class of expanded clone.

j_gene,v_gene,abundance,d_gene,CDR3aa,CDR3nt
TRBJ2-7,TRBV6-1,few,NA,CASSDRPSSSQYF,TGTGCCAGCAGTGACAGACCCAGTAGTAGCCAGTACTTC
TRBJ1-1,TRBV5-3,NA,NA,CARSLDCAYGNTEAFF,TGTGCCAGAAGCTTGGACTGTGCTTACGGGAACACTGAAGCTTTCTTT
TRBJ1-5,TRBV6-5,NA,TRBD1,CASSRRGDQPQHF,TGTGCCAGCAGTCGCAGGGGGGACCAGCCCCAGCATTTT
TRBJ1-5,TRBV25-1,NA,TRBD1,CASSGQGKDQPQHF,TGTGCCAGCAGTGGACAGGGAAAGGATCAGCCCCAGCATTTT
TRBJ2-1,TRBV7-2,NA,TRBD2,CASSLAGTSPTNEQFF,TGTGCCAGCAGCTTAGCCGGGACTAGCCCTACGAATGAGCAGTTCTTC
TRBJ2-7,TRBV28,NA,TRBD2,CASSLWPSGTYEQYF,TGTGCCAGCAGTTTATGGCCTAGCGGAACCTACGAGCAGTACTTC
TRBJ2-2,TRBV2,NA,TRBD2,CASTSGRARNGELFF,TGTGCCAGCACCAGCGGGAGGGCCCGGAACGGGGAGCTGTTTTTT
TRBJ1-2,TRBV7-9,NA,NA,CASSFRFSGGYTF,TGTGCCAGCAGCTTTCGCTTCAGTGGTGGCTACACCTTC
TRBJ2-3,TRBV19,NA,NA,CASSLREAYTDTQYF,TGTGCCAGTAGTCTCCGCGAGGCCTACACAGATACGCAGTATTTT
TRBJ1-2,TRBV5-1,NA,TRBD1,CASSWDRGHIYGYTF,TGCGCCAGCAGCTGGGACAGGGGGCACATCTATGGCTACACCTTC
TRBJ2-2,TRBV11-3,NA,NA,CASSSTRATGELFF,TGTGCCAGCAGCTCAACTAGAGCCACCGGGGAGCTGTTTTTT
TRBJ2-3,TRBV7-2,few,TRBD1,CASSFRGRTDTQYF,TGTGCCAGCAGCTTCAGGGGGCGCACAGATACGCAGTATTTT
TRBJ2-3,TRBV24-1,NA,TRBD2,CATSDSHPSGSEADTQYF,TGTGCCACCAGTGATTCCCACCCAAGCGGGAGTGAAGCAGATACGCAGTATTTT
TRBJ1-3,TRBV19,NA,NA,CASSMSGSSGNTIYF,TGTGCCAGTAGTATGAGCGGGAGCTCTGGAAACACCATATATTTT
TRBJ1-1,TRBV10-1,once,TRBD1,CASSEFGTGSEAFF,TGCGCCAGCAGTGAGTTTGGGACAGGGTCCGAAGCTTTCTTT
TRBJ2-1,TRBV4-3,NA,TRBD2,CASSQFTTSGSYNEQFF,TGCGCCAGCAGCCAGTTTACAACTAGCGGGTCCTACAATGAGCAGTTCTTC
TRBJ2-5,TRBV24-1,NA,TRBD1,CATSPGTGYSETQYF,TGTGCCACCAGTCCTGGGACAGGGTATAGCGAGACCCAGTACTTC
TRBJ2-2,TRBV6-1,NA,NA,CASSEKEGGEVWRDTGELFF,TGTGCCAGCAGTGAAAAAGAGGGTGGCGAGGTTTGGCGAGACACCGGGGAGCTGTTTTTT
TRBJ2-5,TRBV6-5,once,NA,CASKRTSAGGTQYF,TGTGCCAGCAAACGGACATCAGCCGGGGGGACCCAGTACTTC
TRBJ1-2,TRBV15,NA,NA,CATSRARGYGYTF,TGTGCCACCAGCAGAGCGAGGGGGTATGGCTACACCTTC
TRBJ2-2,TRBV24-1,NA,TRBD1,CATSDPGTGLSGELFF,TGTGCCACCAGTGATCCCGGGACAGGCCTTTCCGGGGAGCTGTTTTTT
TRBJ1-5,TRBV5-8,NA,NA,CASSLLRSNQPQHF,TGTGCCAGCAGCTTGTTGAGAAGCAATCAGCCCCAGCATTTT
TRBJ1-6,TRBV9,NA,NA,CASSPRRGNSPLHF,TGTGCCAGCAGCCCCCGGAGAGGTAATTCACCCCTCCACTTT
TRBJ2-5,TRBV5-1,NA,NA,CASSAQGIETQYF,TGCGCCAGCAGCGCACAGGGAATCGAGACCCAGTACTTC
TRBJ2-4,TRBV5-1,NA,NA,CASSSGLVLGAKNIQYF,TGCGCCAGCAGCTCTGGGTTGGTGCTAGGTGCCAAAAACATTCAGTACTTC
TRBJ1-2,TRBV4-1,NA,TRBD1,CASSQHGTGASYGYTF,TGCGCCAGCAGCCAACACGGGACAGGGGCCAGCTATGGCTACACCTTC
TRBJ1-1,TRBV6-2/TRBV6-3,NA,NA,CASSYLLTAYEAFF,TGTGCCAGCAGTTACTTATTGACAGCGTATGAAGCTTTCTTT
TRBJ1-2,TRBV11-3,NA,TRBD1,CASSLDGPGTGDGYTF,TGTGCCAGCAGCTTAGACGGTCCCGGGACAGGGGATGGCTACACCTTC
TRBJ1-3,TRBV5-6,NA,TRBD1,CASSSLGDRAGNTIYF,TGTGCCAGCAGCTCCCTAGGGGACAGGGCTGGAAACACCATATATTTT
TRBJ1-3,TRBV3-1/TRBV3-2,NA,NA,CASSQGRSGNTIYF,TGTGCCAGCAGCCAGGGCCGCTCTGGAAACACCATATATTTT
TRBJ2-3,TRBV3-1/TRBV3-2,NA,NA,CASSLGVNTDTQYF,TGTGCCAGCAGCCTAGGGGTTAACACAGATACGCAGTATTTT
TRBJ2-1,TRBV4-1,NA,NA,CASSSLAGASGPPYNEQFF,TGCGCCAGCAGCTCGCTCGCGGGGGCGAGCGGCCCACCGTACAATGAGCAGTTCTTC
TRBJ1-6,TRBV5-1,few,NA,CASSLAGVNSPLHF,TGCGCCAGCAGCTTGGCAGGGGTTAATTCACCCCTCCACTTT
TRBJ2-7,TRBV6-5,NA,TRBD2,CASTWTSGYEQYF,TGTGCCAGCACCTGGACTAGCGGCTACGAGCAGTACTTC
TRBJ2-5,TRBV3-1/TRBV3-2,few,TRBD2,CASSQQTSDRRETQYF,TGTGCCAGCAGCCAACAGACTAGCGACCGACGGGAGACCCAGTACTTC
TRBJ1-3,TRBV3-1/TRBV3-2,NA,NA,CASSPIGGNTIYF,TGTGCCAGCAGCCCCATTGGCGGAAACACCATATATTTT
TRBJ2-7,TRBV28,NA,TRBD1,CASSSRTGQTYEQYF,TGTGCCAGCAGTTCACGCACGGGACAGACCTACGAGCAGTACTTC
TRBJ1-1,TRBV5-1,NA,TRBD1,CASSSTGGNTEAFF,TGCGCCAGCAGCTCGACAGGGGGAAACACTGAAGCTTTCTTT
TRBJ1-3,TRBV27,NA,NA,CASSFSGTPGNTIYF,TGTGCCAGCAGTTTCTCCGGGACACCTGGAAACACCATATATTTT
TRBJ2-1,TRBV5-1,NA,NA,CASSLAYNEQFF,TGCGCCAGCAGCTTAGCGTACAATGAGCAGTTCTTC
TRBJ2-7,TRBV27,NA,TRBD2,CASRDGTSGGLEQYF,TGTGCCAGCAGGGATGGGACTAGCGGGGGGCTCGAGCAGTACTTC
TRBJ2-7,TRBV6-5,once,NA,CASSYNIGEEFREQYF,TGTGCCAGCAGTTACAATATCGGGGAAGAGTTTCGAGAGCAGTACTTC
TRBJ1-3,TRBV11-2,NA,NA,CASSLVGQNSGNTIYF,TGTGCCAGCAGCTTAGTGGGGCAGAACTCTGGAAACACCATATATTTT
TRBJ2-3,TRBV30,NA,TRBD1,CAWSTGGLDTQYF,TGTGCCTGGAGTACAGGGGGCTTGGATACGCAGTATTTT
TRBJ1-2,TRBV3-1/TRBV3-2,NA,NA,CASSHMGYTF,TGTGCCAGCAGCCACATGGGCTACACCTTC
TRBJ1-2,TRBV30,NA,TRBD1,CAWSVPTGGGYGYTF,TGTGCCTGGAGTGTACCTACAGGGGGAGGCTATGGCTACACCTTC
TRBJ2-1,TRBV7-9,NA,TRBD2,CASSVAGGPYNEQFF,TGTGCCAGCAGCGTAGCGGGAGGGCCCTACAATGAGCAGTTCTTC
TRBJ1-1,TRBV6-5,NA,TRBD1,CASSYSNGRGTEAFF,TGTGCCAGCAGTTACTCGAACGGCAGGGGGACTGAAGCTTTCTTT
TRBJ1-6,TRBV27,NA,NA,CASSFNRESSPLHF,TGTGCCAGCAGTTTCAACAGGGAGAGTTCACCCCTCCACTTT
TRBJ2-7,TRBV19,few,NA,CASSIDPGFYEQYF,TGTGCCAGTAGTATAGATCCGGGATTCTACGAGCAGTACTTC
TRBJ2-7,TRBV9,few,NA,CASSVGLDYSYEQYF,TGTGCCAGCAGCGTGGGGCTGGACTATTCCTACGAGCAGTACTTC
TRBJ2-1,TRBV5-5,NA,TRBD2,CASSIITSASLNEQFF,TGTGCCAGCAGCATCATAACTAGCGCCTCGCTCAATGAGCAGTTCTTC
TRBJ2-5,TRBV4-2,NA,NA,CASSRSGETQYF,TGTGCCAGCAGCCGGAGTGGCGAGACCCAGTACTTC
TRBJ1-5,TRBV7-9,NA,NA,CASSSFSGQPQHF,TGTGCCAGCAGCTCCTTTTCAGGTCAGCCCCAGCATTTT
TRBJ1-1,TRBV20-1,NA,NA,CSANREPEAFF,TGCAGTGCTAATCGGGAGCCTGAAGCTTTCTTT
TRBJ1-6,TRBV27,once,NA,CASSDSGFSSYNSPLHF,TGTGCCAGCAGTGACTCAGGGTTCAGCTCCTATAATTCACCCCTCCACTTT
TRBJ1-3,TRBV6-5,few,NA,CAATFQKGNTIYF,TGTGCCGCCACCTTCCAGAAGGGAAACACCATATATTTT
TRBJ2-7,TRBV10-1,NA,TRBD1,CASSGGQGLFYEQYF,TGCGCCAGCAGTGGGGGACAGGGACTTTTCTACGAGCAGTACTTC
TRBJ1-2,TRBV20-1,once,NA,CSLQGGYGYTF,TGCAGCCTACAGGGTGGCTATGGCTACACCTTC